The TCR beta chain described here comes from a study of control samples from healthy donors and cancer patients. TCRdb's table, derived via immunoSEQ multiplex PCR, lists solely in-frame clones and lacks some. The sample lists around 230,000 clones; around 94% were seen once. The ends lost 6 bases at V and 6 bases at J; junction bases unmatched: 3. Germline loops: CDR1 MDHEN, CDR2 SYDVKM. This CDR3 has 13 residues. The sequence was collected from a man aged 45-65 years in good health. Sequenced: blood. The gene calls are TRBV28 and TRBJ1-5, with 9 nucleotides matching TRBD1. The chain's CDR3 is CASRGQGGQPQHF. CDR3 DNA: TGTGCCAGCAGGGGACAGGGCGGTCAGCCCCAGCATTTT.